This T cell receptor beta chain was identified during a study of cytomegalovirus exposure and HLA in healthy donors. Study context: Previous work identified roughly 110 million unique TCR beta sequences from around 200 million T cells.

Germline V lookup: CDR1 PRHDT, CDR2 FYEKMQ (reference sequence). The CDR3 has 15 amino acids. The V gene end was trimmed by 5 bases and the J gene end by 5 bases; junction bases not matched to a gene: 6. PCR was performed using 60 Vbeta and 13 Jbeta primers. The protocol was immunoSEQ multiplex PCR, while the TCRdb copy is restricted to in-frame clones and leaves out a portion. The sample lists approximately 240,000 clones, just over 75% occurring once. General study points: Among TCR beta chains, those listed as cytomegalovirus-associated numbered about 160. Several top significant clusters appeared, in a later analysis, to be linked to common viral pathogens.

Regarding this clone: Antigen: not known.

The sequencing input was PBMCs. The clonotype was recovered from an older woman in good health and CMV-seropositive. V is TRBV13 and J is TRBJ2-1; 10 nucleotides agree with TRBD1. CDR3 protein: CASSGSGQGNNEQFF. The CDR3 bases are TGTGCCAGCAGCGGCTCGGGACAGGGGAACAATGAGCAGTTCTTC.